The following is a T cell receptor beta chain sequence with its context. Though nominally healthy at sampling, donors likely had unrecorded immune exposures. This CDR3 comprises 15 residues. The germline V and J ends were trimmed by 0 bases and 12 bases, with 17 bases remaining between them. Germline CDR1 is KGHSH and CDR2 is LQKENI. The data are from a study of cytomegalovirus exposure and HLA in healthy donors. PCR employed 60 Vbeta and 13 Jbeta primers. Profiled with immunoSEQ multiplex PCR; TCRdb holds only in-frame clones, not every one. The table records 130,000 or so clones, approximately 80% of them present only once.

The TCR sequence derives from a young man in good health and CMV-seropositive. This rearrangement joins TRBV18 to TRBJ1-4, with D maybe TRBD1 (5 bases). The source material was PBMCs. This CDR3 reads CASSPPVGALKQLFF. For the CDR3, the DNA is TGTGCCAGCTCACCACCGGTTGGGGCCCTTAAACAACTGTTTTTT.